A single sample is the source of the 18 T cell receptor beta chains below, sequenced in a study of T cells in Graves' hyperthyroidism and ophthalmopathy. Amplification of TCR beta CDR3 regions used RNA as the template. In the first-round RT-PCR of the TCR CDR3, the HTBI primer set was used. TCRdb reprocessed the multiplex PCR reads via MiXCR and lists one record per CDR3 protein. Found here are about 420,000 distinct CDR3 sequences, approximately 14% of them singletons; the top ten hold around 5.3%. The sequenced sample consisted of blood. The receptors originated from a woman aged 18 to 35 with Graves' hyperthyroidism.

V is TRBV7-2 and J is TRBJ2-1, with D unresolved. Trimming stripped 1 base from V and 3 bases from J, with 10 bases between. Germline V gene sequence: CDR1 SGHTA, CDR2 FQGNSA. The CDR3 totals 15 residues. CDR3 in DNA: TGTGCCAGCAGCTTAGAATCTGGCTACTACAATGAGCAGTTCTTC. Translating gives CASSLESGYYNEQFF.

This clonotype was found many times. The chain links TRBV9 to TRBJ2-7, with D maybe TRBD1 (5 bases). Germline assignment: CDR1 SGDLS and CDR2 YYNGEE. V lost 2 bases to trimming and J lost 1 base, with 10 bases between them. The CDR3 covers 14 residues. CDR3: CASSVTTDSYEQYF. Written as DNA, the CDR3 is TGTGCCAGCAGCGTGACGACAGATTCCTACGAGCAGTACTTC.

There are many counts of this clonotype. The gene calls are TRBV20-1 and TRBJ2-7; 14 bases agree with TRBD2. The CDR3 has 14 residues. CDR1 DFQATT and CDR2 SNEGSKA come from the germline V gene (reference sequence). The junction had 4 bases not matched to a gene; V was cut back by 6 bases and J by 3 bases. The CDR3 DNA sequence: TGCAGTGCCGGACTAGCGGGAGGTAACTACGAGCAGTACTTC. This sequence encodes CSAGLAGGNYEQYF.

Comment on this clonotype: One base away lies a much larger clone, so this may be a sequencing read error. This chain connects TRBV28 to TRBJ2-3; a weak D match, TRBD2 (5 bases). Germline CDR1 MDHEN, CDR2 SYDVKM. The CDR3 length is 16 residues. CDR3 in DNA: TGTGCCGGCAGTCCCCAACTAAGCGGCCACACAGATACGCAGTATTTT. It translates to CAGSPQLSGHTDTQYF.

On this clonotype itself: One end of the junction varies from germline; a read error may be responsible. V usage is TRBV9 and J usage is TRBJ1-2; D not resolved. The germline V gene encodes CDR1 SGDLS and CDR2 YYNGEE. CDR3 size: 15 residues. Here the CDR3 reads CASSVGASVFYGHTF. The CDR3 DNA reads TGTGCCAGCAGCGTAGGGGCATCGGTCTTCTATGGCCACACCTTC.

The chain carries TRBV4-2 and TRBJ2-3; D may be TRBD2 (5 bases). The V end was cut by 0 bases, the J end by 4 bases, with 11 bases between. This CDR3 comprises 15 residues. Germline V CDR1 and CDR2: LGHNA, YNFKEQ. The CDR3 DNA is TGTGCCAGCAGCCAAGATACCCTAGCTGCAGATACGCAGTATTTT. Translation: CASSQDTLAADTQYF.

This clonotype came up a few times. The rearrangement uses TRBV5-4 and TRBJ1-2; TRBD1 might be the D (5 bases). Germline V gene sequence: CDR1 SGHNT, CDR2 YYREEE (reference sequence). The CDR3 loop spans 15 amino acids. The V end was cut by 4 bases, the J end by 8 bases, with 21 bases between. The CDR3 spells CASSRDPQVGAGYTF. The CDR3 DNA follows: TGTGCCAGCAGCAGGGATCCCCAAGTTGGGGCGGGCTACACCTTC.

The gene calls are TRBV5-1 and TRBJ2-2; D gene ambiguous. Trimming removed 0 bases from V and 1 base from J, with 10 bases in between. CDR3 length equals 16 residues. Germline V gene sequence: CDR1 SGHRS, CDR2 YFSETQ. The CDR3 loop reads CASSLDSPGNTGELFF. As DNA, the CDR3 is TGCGCCAGCAGCTTGGACAGCCCGGGGAACACCGGGGAGCTGTTTTTT.

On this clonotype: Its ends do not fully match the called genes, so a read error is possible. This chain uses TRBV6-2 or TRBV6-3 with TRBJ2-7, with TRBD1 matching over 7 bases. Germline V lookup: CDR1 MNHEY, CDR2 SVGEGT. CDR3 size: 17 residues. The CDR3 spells CASSYGETGTVSYGQYF. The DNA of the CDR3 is TGTGCCAGCAGTTACGGCGAAACCGGGACAGTCTCCTACGGGCAGTACTTC.

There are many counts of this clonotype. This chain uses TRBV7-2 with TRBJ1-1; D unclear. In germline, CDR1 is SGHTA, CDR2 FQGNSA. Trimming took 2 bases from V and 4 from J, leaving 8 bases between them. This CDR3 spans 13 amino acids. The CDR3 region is CASSLSSGTEAFF. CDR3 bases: TGTGCCAGCAGCTTATCTTCGGGCACTGAAGCTTTCTTT. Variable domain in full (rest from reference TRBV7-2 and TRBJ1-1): GAGVSQSPSNKVTEKGKDVELRCDPISGHTALYWYRQSLGQGLEFLIYFQGNSAPDKSGLPSDRFSAERTGGSVSTLTIQRTQQEDSAVYLCASSLSSGTEAFFGQGTRLTVV.

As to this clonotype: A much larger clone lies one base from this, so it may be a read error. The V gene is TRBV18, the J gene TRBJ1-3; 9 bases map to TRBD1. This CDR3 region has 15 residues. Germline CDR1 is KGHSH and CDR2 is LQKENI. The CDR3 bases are TGTGCCAGCTCACCGGGACAGGGCCCTGGAAACACCATACATTTT. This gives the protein CASSPGQGPGNTIHF.

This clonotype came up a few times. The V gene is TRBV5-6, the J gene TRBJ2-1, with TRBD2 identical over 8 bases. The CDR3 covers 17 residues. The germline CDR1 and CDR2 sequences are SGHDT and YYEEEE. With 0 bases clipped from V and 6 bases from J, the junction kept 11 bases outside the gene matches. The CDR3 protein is CASSLAGGLAGSNEQFF. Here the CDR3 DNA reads TGTGCCAGCAGCTTGGCCGGCGGACTAGCAGGGAGCAATGAGCAGTTCTTC.

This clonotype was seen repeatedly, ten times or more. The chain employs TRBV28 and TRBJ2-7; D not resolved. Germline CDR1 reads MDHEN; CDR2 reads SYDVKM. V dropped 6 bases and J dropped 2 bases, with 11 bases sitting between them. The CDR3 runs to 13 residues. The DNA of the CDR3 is TGTGCCAGCAGCCCCACCAATACCTACGAGCAGTACTTC. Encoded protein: CASSPTNTYEQYF.

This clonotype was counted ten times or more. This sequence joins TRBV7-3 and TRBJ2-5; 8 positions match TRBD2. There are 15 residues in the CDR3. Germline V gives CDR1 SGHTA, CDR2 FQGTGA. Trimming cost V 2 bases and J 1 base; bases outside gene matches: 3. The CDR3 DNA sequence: TGTGCCAGCAGCTTATCGGGACTAGGCCAAGAGACCCAGTACTTC. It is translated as CASSLSGLGQETQYF. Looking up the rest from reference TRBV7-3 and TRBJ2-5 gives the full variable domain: GAGVSQTPSNKVTEKGKYVELRCDPISGHTALYWYRQSLGQGPEFLIYFQGTGAADDSGLPNDRFFAVRPEGSVSTLKIQRTERGDSAVYLCASSLSGLGQETQYFGPGTRLLVL.

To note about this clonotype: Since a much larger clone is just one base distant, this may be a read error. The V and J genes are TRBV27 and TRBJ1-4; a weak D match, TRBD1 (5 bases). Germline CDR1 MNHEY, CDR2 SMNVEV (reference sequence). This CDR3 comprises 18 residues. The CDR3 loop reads CVSSGRPGRQAGNEKLFF. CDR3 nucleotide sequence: TGTGTCAGCAGTGGACGACCGGGGCGGCAGGCCGGCAATGAAAAACTGTTTTTT.

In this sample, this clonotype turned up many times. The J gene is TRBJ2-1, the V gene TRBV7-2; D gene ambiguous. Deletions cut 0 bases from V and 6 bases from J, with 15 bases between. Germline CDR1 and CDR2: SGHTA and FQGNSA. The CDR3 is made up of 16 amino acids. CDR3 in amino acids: CASSLAAIKMSNEQFF. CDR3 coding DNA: TGTGCCAGCAGCTTAGCCGCCATCAAAATGTCCAATGAGCAGTTCTTC.

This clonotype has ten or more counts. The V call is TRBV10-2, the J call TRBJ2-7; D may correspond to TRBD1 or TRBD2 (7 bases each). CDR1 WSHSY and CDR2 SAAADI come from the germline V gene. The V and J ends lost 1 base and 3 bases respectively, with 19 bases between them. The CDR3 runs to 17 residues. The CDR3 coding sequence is TGCGCCAGCAGTGAGTTGTGGGGGGGGACAGTAGTCTACGAGCAGTACTTC. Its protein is CASSELWGGTVVYEQYF.

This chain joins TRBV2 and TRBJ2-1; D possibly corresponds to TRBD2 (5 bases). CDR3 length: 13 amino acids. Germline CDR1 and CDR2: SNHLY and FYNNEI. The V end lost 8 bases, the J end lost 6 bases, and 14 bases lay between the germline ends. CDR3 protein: CASSSSGVNEQFF. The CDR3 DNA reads TGTGCCAGCTCCTCGAGCGGCGTCAATGAGCAGTTCTTC.